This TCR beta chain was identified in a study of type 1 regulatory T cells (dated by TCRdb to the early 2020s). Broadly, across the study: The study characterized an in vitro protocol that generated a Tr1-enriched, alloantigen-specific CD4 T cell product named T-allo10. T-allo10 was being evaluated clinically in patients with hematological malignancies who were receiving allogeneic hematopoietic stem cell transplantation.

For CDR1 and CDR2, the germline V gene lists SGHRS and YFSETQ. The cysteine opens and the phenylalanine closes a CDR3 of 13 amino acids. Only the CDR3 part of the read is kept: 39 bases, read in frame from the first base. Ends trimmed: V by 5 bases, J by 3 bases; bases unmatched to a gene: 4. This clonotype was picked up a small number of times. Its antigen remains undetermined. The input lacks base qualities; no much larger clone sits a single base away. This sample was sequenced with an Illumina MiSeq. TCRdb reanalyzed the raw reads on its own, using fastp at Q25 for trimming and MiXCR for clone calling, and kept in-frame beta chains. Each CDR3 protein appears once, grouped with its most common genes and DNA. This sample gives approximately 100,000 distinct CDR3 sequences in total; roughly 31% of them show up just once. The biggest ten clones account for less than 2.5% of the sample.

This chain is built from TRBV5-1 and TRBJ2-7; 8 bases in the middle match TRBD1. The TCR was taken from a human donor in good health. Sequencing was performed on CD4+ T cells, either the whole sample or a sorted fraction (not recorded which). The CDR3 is CASRGTGLYEQYF. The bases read TGCGCCAGCAGGGGGACAGGCCTCTACGAGCAGTACTTC.